This TCR beta chain was observed in a study of cytomegalovirus exposure and HLA in healthy donors. Researchers ran the PCR with 60 Vbeta and 13 Jbeta primers. Assay used: immunoSEQ multiplex PCR; TCRdb lists only in-frame clones, some missing. The sample lists around 100,000 clones, roughly 79% occurring once. The CDR3 spans 14 residues. Germline CDR1 SEHNR, CDR2 FQNEAQ (reference sequence). V shed 0 bases and J shed 3 bases, with 9 bases lying between them. This clone was recorded a few times. This receptor was identified in a man aged 45-60 years in good health and CMV-seropositive. The material sequenced was PBMCs. The chain uses TRBV7-9 and TRBJ2-7; no firm D call. CDR3 sequence: CASSLAGQNYEQYF. In nucleotides, the CDR3 is TGTGCCAGCAGCTTAGCTGGGCAGAACTACGAGCAGTACTTC.